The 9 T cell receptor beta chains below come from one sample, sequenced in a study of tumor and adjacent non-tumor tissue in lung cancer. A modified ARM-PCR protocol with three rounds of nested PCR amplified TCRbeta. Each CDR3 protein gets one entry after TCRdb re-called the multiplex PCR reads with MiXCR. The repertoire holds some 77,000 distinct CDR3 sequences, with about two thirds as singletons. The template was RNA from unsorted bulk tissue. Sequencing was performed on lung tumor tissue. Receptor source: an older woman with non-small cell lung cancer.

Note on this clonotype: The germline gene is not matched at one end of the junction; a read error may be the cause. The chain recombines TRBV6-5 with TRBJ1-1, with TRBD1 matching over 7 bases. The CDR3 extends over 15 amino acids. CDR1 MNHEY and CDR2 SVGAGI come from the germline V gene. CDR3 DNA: TGTGCCAGCAGTTCCTTCAGAAAACAGGGGCCTGAGGCTTTCTTT. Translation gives CASSSFRKQGPEAFF.

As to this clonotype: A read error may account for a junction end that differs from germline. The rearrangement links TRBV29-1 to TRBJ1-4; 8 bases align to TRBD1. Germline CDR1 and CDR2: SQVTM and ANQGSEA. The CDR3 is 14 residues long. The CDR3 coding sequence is TGCAGCGTCATACAGGGGGGGACTAATGAGAAACTGTTTTTT. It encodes CSVIQGGTNEKLFF.

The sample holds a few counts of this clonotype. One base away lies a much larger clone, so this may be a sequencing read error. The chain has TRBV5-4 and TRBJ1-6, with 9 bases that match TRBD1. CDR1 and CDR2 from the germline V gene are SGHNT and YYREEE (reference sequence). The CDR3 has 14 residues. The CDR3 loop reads CVSSQDRGDSPLHF. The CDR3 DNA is TGTGTCAGCAGCCAGGACAGGGGAGATTCACCCCTCCACTTT. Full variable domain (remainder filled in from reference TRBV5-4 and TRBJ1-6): ETGVTQSPTHLIKTRGQQVTLRCSSQSGHNTVSWYQQALGQGPQFIFQYYREEENGRGNFPPRFSGLQFPNYSSELNVNALELDDSALYLCVSSQDRGDSPLHFGNGTRLTVT.

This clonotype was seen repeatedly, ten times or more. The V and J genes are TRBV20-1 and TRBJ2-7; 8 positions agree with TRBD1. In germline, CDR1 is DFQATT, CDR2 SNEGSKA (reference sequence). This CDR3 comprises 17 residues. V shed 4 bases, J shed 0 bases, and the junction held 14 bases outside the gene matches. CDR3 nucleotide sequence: TGCAGTGCTAACCAAATTAAACAGGGGGTCGACTCCTACGAGCAGTACTTC. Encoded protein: CSANQIKQGVDSYEQYF.

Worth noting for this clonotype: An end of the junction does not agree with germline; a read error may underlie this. Here the CDR3 reads CASRMRDRDTGGLFF. In nucleotides, the CDR3 is TGTGCCAGCAGGATGAGAGACAGGGACACCGGGGGGCTGTTTTTT. This sequence joins TRBV6-1 and TRBJ2-2, with a tentative D call TRBD1 (7 bases). This CDR3 contains 15 residues. Germline CDR1 and CDR2: MNHNS and SASEGT.

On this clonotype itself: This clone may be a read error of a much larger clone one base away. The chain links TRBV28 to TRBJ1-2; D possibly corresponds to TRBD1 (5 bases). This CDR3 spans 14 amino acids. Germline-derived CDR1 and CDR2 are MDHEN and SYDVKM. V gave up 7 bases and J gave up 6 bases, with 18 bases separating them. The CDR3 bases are TGTGCCAGCAAGTCGGGACCGAACGACAATGGCTACACCTTC. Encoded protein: CASKSGPNDNGYTF.

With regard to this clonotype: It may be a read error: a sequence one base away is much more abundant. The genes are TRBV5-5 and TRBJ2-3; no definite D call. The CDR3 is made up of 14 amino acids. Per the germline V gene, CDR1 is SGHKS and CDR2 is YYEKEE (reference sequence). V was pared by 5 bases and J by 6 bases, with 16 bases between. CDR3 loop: CASSLGMGLDTQYF. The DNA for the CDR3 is TGTGCCAGCAGTCTGGGGATGGGGTTGGATACGCAGTATTTT.

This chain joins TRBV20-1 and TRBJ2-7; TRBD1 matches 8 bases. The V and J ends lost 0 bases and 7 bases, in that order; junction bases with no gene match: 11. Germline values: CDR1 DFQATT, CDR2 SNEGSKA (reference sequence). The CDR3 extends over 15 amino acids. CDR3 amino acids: CSARDPGDRLGEQYF. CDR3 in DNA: TGCAGTGCTAGAGATCCCGGGGACAGGCTTGGAGAGCAGTACTTC.

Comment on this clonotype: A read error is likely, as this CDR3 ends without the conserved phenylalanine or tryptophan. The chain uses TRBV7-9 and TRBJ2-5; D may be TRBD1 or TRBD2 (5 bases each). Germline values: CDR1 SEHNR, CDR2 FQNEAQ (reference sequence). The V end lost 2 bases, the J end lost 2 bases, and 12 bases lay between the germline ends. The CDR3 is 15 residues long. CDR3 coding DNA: TGTGCCAGCAGCTTAACATGGGGGAGACAAGAGACCCAGTACCTC. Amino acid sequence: CASSLTWGRQETQYL.